This TCR beta chain was retrieved from a study of OX40 agonist ivuxolimab in advanced cancers. Sequenced by immunoSEQ multiplex PCR; TCRdb stores in-frame clones only, minus some. The profile shows about 53,000 clones, 88% of them singletons. This receptor was taken from an adult with an advanced solid tumor such as melanoma, head and neck, liver or kidney cancer. This material consisted of CD4+ or CD8+ T cells sorted from blood, taken in a trial of the OX40 agonist ivuxolimab.

CDR3 coding DNA: TGTGCCAGCAGCCGCTACGAGCAGTACTTC. As protein: CASSRYEQYF. V usage is TRBV28 and J usage is TRBJ2-7; D gene unclear. V was cut by 6 bases and J by 3 bases, with 3 bases left in between. Germline loops: CDR1 MDHEN, CDR2 SYDVKM. The CDR3 totals 10 residues.